Here is one T cell receptor beta chain with its context. Its antigen is still unknown. These data are taken from a study of cytomegalovirus exposure and HLA in healthy donors. Study-level results: It was taken for granted in presence/absence analyses that sequencing depth across donors was roughly uniform. TCR association rates varied by HLA locus in a later analysis, with DRB1 highest and HLA-C lowest. A later analysis showed HLA-associated TCR beta chains outstripping equally common others in clonal expansion.

Trimming removed 2 bases from V and 0 bases from J, with 8 bases in between. CDR3 length: 15 amino acids. CDR1 is MNHNY and CDR2 is SVGAGI in the germline V gene (reference sequence). A multiplex PCR was run with 60 Vbeta primers and 13 Jbeta primers. Here immunoSEQ multiplex PCR was the method, and the copy in TCRdb shows in-frame clones only, minus some. The profile shows around 100,000 clones, roughly 83% of them singletons. The receptor was isolated from a man aged 40-55 years in good health and CMV-seronegative. This rearrangement joins TRBV6-6 to TRBJ1-3; D unresolved. Sequences were obtained from PBMCs. The CDR3 loop reads CASSYAAVSGNTIYF. CDR3 coding DNA: TGTGCCAGCAGTTACGCGGCAGTCTCTGGAAACACCATATATTTT.